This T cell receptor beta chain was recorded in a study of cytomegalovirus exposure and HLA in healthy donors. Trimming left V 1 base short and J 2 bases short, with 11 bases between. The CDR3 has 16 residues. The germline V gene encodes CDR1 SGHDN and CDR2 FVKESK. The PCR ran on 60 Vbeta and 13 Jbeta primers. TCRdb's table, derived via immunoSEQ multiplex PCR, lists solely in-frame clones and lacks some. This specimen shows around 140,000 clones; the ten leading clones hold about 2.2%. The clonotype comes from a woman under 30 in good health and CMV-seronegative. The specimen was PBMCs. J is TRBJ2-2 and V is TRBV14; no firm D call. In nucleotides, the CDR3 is TGTGCCAGCAGCCAAGCGTTCGGGTTCAACACCGGGGAGCTGTTTTTT. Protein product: CASSQAFGFNTGELFF.